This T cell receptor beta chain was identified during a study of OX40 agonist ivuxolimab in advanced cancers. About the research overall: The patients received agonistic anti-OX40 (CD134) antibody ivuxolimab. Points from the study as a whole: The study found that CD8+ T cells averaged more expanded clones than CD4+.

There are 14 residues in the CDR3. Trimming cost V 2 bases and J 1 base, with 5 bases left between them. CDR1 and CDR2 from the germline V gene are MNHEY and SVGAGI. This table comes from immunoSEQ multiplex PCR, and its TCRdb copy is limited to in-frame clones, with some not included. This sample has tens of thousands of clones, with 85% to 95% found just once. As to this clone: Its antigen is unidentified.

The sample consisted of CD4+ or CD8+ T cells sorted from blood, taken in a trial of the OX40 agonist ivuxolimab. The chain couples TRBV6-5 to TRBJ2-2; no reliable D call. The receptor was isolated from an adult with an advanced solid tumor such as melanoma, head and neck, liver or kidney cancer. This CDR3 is CASSYSLNTGELFF. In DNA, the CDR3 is TGTGCCAGCAGTTACAGTTTGAACACCGGGGAGCTGTTTTTT.